The T cell receptor (beta chain) described here comes from a study of shared clonotypes between healthy human individuals. Study-wide results and limits: Owing to a small donor count, the genetic and exposure-history diversity represented was limited. Between a few donors, naive CD4 clonotypes were shared at a level of about 5%.

Data came from immunoSEQ multiplex PCR; TCRdb stores just in-frame clones and leaves some out. The sample lists roughly 700,000 clones, less than 85% occurring once. Germline V lookup: CDR1 MNHEY, CDR2 SMNVEV (reference sequence). V was pared by 4 bases and J by 4 bases, with 16 bases between. CDR3 length: 15 residues. Turning to this clone: The antigen remains undetermined.

Only Caucasian adults living in Nashville, Tennessee made up the donor group. The sequence came from a woman aged 25 to 39 in good health. The rearrangement joins TRBV27 to TRBJ1-1, with D unresolved. The sequenced sample consisted of memory CD4+ T cells sorted from blood. Sample subset: CD45RA-negative fraction. CDR3 DNA: TGTGCCAGCAGTTCAAAGACTTCCCTTGGCACTGAAGCTTTCTTT. The encoded protein is CASSSKTSLGTEAFF.